The rows below give T cell receptor beta chains drawn from one sample of a study of blood T cell repertoires in COVID-19. The data were produced by immunoSEQ multiplex PCR, yet TCRdb's version contains in-frame clones alone and is incomplete. Of roughly 140,000 clones in the sample, roughly 86% are singletons; the top ten hold roughly a tenth. The specimen sequenced was peripheral blood. The receptors here all came from a man aged 45-65 years with active or convalescent COVID-19. Both conserved end residues are part of each CDR3. The D gene is left open where the match is weak. Size is stated for part of the rows, as once, few or many counts, or as a class when the clone is expanded.

V gene	D gene	clone size	J gene	CDR3 protein	CDR3 DNA
TRBV19	TRBD2	-	TRBJ2-1	CASSLLAGATYNEQFF	TGTGCCAGTAGTCTCCTAGCGGGAGCAACCTACAATGAGCAGTTCTTC
TRBV28	-	-	TRBJ1-5	CASSFPGNQPQHF	TGTGCCAGCAGTTTCCCAGGGAATCAGCCCCAGCATTTT
TRBV24-1	TRBD2	-	TRBJ2-1	CATSDPGLAGTNEQFF	TGTGCCACCAGTGACCCGGGACTAGCGGGGACTAATGAGCAGTTCTTC
TRBV6-2/TRBV6-3	-	-	TRBJ1-6	CASSLAGRNSPLHF	TGTGCCAGCAGTTTGGCAGGGCGCAATTCACCCCTCCACTTT
TRBV28	-	-	TRBJ1-1	CASILNTEAFF	TGTGCCAGCATTCTCAACACTGAAGCTTTCTTT
TRBV19	TRBD1	-	TRBJ1-1	CASSPGGIMNTEAFF	TGTGCCAGTAGCCCAGGGGGTATCATGAACACTGAAGCTTTCTTT
TRBV28	-	once	TRBJ1-5	CASSLVREPLSWPQHF	TGTGCCAGCAGTTTGGTCCGGGAGCCACTATCATGGCCCCAGCATTTT
TRBV4-1	-	-	TRBJ2-5	CASSQVEGVGETQYF	TGCGCCAGCAGCCAAGTAGAGGGAGTAGGAGAGACCCAGTACTTC
TRBV14	-	few	TRBJ2-1	CASSPMVVPRYEQFF	TGTGCCAGCAGCCCTATGGTGGTACCGCGGTATGAGCAGTTCTTC
TRBV7-2	-	-	TRBJ1-3	CASSLVVGGAGNTIYF	TGTGCCAGCAGCTTAGTAGTGGGGGGTGCTGGAAACACCATATATTTT
TRBV28	-	-	TRBJ1-5	CASSPIDRESASQHF	TGTGCCAGCAGCCCGATCGACAGAGAATCAGCGTCCCAGCATTTT
TRBV28	TRBD2	-	TRBJ2-7	CASSSLTSGRDEQYF	TGTGCCAGCAGTTCTCTGACTAGCGGGAGGGATGAGCAGTACTTC
TRBV7-6	-	-	TRBJ2-7	CASSLAGPLGTAYEQYF	TGTGCCAGCAGCTTAGCGGGGCCCTTAGGTACGGCCTACGAGCAGTACTTC
TRBV6-5	-	-	TRBJ2-1	CASSYGLATYNEQFF	TGTGCCAGCAGTTACGGCCTAGCCACCTACAATGAGCAGTTCTTC
TRBV5-8	-	-	TRBJ2-5	CASSFPSYDETQYF	TGTGCCAGCAGCTTCCCTAGCTATGATGAGACCCAGTACTTC
TRBV3-1/TRBV3-2	TRBD2	-	TRBJ2-5	CASRAGGPLETQYF	TGTGCCAGCAGGGCGGGAGGGCCTCTGGAGACCCAGTACTTC
TRBV28	-	-	TRBJ2-3	CASSHGLLSTDTQYF	TGTGCCAGCAGTCACGGACTTCTGAGCACAGATACGCAGTATTTT
TRBV30	TRBD2	-	TRBJ2-2	CAWTRGVLAGLPGGELFF	TGTGCCTGGACCAGAGGAGTTCTAGCGGGGTTACCGGGCGGGGAGCTGTTTTTT
TRBV7-2	-	-	TRBJ2-7	CASSLELELVGASYEQYF	TGTGCCAGCAGCTTAGAACTAGAATTGGTGGGGGCCTCTTACGAGCAGTACTTC
TRBV7-9	-	-	TRBJ1-5	CASSLEGQGGNQPQHF	TGTGCCAGCAGCTTAGAGGGGCAGGGTGGCAATCAGCCCCAGCATTTT
TRBV7-2	TRBD1	-	TRBJ1-6	CASREGTANSPLHF	TGTGCCAGCAGGGAAGGGACAGCTAATTCACCCCTCCACTTT
TRBV9	TRBD1	-	TRBJ1-1	CASSPGGKGTEAFF	TGTGCCAGCAGCCCAGGGGGCAAGGGCACTGAAGCTTTCTTT
TRBV19	-	-	TRBJ2-1	CASSIGGSYNEQFF	TGTGCCAGTAGTATCGGGGGCTCCTACAATGAGCAGTTCTTC
TRBV5-1	TRBD2	-	TRBJ2-1	CASSLEPSGSYNEQFF	TGCGCCAGCAGCTTGGAGCCTAGCGGCTCCTACAATGAGCAGTTCTTC
TRBV19	-	many	TRBJ2-3	CASSLDTRSTDTQYF	TGTGCCAGTAGTCTAGACACGAGAAGCACAGATACGCAGTATTTT
TRBV7-9	TRBD1	-	TRBJ1-5	CASSTITGVPQPQHF	TGTGCCAGCAGCACGATCACAGGGGTTCCTCAGCCCCAGCATTTT
TRBV28	-	-	TRBJ2-7	CASSFGGGAAYEQYF	TGTGCCAGCAGTTTCGGAGGGGGCGCGGCCTACGAGCAGTACTTC
TRBV18	TRBD2	-	TRBJ2-5	CASSPRTSGVKETQYF	TGTGCCAGCTCACCACGGACTAGCGGGGTGAAAGAGACCCAGTACTTC
TRBV7-9	-	-	TRBJ1-1	CASGGGPGGTEAFF	TGTGCCAGCGGGGGGGGCCCTGGGGGCACTGAAGCTTTCTTT
TRBV5-6	TRBD2	few	TRBJ2-1	CASSLASVRLAGGNEQFF	TGTGCCAGCAGCTTGGCCAGTGTCAGGCTAGCGGGAGGCAATGAGCAGTTCTTC
TRBV9	TRBD1	-	TRBJ1-5	CASSVSTGVGQPQHF	TGTGCCAGCAGCGTATCGACAGGGGTTGGTCAGCCCCAGCATTTT
TRBV14	TRBD1	-	TRBJ1-1	CASSRIQGAWATEAFF	TGTGCCAGCAGCCGAATTCAGGGGGCATGGGCCACTGAAGCTTTCTTT
TRBV7-3	TRBD2	-	TRBJ2-3	CASSLTSGRRTDTQYF	TGTGCCAGCAGCTTGACTAGCGGGAGACGAACAGATACGCAGTATTTT
TRBV2	TRBD1	once	TRBJ1-1	CASSGQGGTEAFF	TGTGCCAGCAGTGGACAGGGAGGCACTGAAGCTTTCTTT
TRBV7-7	TRBD2	-	TRBJ2-1	CASSLGLAGGHEQFF	TGTGCTAGCAGCTTAGGACTAGCGGGAGGTCATGAGCAGTTCTTC
TRBV19	-	-	TRBJ2-7	CASSILGHFPF	TGTGCCAGTAGTATTTTGGGACACTTTCCCTTC
TRBV11-1	-	-	TRBJ2-1	CASSFNPGASYNEQFF	TGTGCCAGCAGCTTTAATCCCGGTGCTAGCTACAATGAGCAGTTCTTC
TRBV4-3	-	-	TRBJ1-3	CASSQDRGSSGNTIYF	TGCGCCAGCAGCCAAGATAGGGGCAGCAGTGGAAACACCATATATTTT
TRBV19	TRBD2	-	TRBJ2-7	CASSIGLGLAGEEQYF	TGTGCCAGTAGTATAGGATTGGGACTAGCGGGAGAAGAGCAGTACTTC
TRBV5-1	TRBD1	-	TRBJ1-3	CASSRTGQVDGNTIYF	TGCGCCAGCAGTCGGACAGGGCAGGTGGATGGAAACACCATATATTTT
TRBV4-2	-	-	TRBJ1-2	CASSPVSGSDGYTF	TGTGCCAGCAGCCCCGTGTCAGGGTCTGATGGCTACACCTTC